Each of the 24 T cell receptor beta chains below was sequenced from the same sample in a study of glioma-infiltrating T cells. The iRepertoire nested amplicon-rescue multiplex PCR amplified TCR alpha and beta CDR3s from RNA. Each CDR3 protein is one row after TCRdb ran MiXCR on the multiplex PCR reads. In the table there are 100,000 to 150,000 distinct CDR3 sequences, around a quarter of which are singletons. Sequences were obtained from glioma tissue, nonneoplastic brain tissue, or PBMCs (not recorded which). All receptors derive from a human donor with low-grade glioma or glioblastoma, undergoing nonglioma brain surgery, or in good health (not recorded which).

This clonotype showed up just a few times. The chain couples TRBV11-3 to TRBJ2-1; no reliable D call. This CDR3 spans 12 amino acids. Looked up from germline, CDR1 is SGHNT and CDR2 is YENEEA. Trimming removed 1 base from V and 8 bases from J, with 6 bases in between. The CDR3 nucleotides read TGTGCCAGCAGCTTAGTACCTGATGAGCAGTTCTTC. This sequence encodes CASSLVPDEQFF.

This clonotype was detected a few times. The CDR3 DNA is TGTGCCAGCAAGACGGGACGGTGGAGCAATCAGCCCCAGCATTTT. It yields the protein CASKTGRWSNQPQHF. This sequence joins TRBV2 and TRBJ1-5, with D perhaps matching TRBD1 (5 bases). Germline loops: CDR1 SNHLY, CDR2 FYNNEI. Between the trimmed V and J ends, which lost 7 bases and 1 base, there was a span of 14 bases. The CDR3 extends over 15 amino acids.

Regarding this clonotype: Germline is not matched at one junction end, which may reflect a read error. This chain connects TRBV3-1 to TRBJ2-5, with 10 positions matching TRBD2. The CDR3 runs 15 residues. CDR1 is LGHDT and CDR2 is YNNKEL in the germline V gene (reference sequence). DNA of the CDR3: TGTGCCAGCAGCCCAATAGCGGGGGGAGGAGAGACCAAGTACTTC. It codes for CASSPIAGGGETKYF.

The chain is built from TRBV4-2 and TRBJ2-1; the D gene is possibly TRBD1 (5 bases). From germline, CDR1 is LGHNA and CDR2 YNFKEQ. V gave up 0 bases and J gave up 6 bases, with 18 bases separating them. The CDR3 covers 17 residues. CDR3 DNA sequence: TGTGCCAGCAGCCAAGATCCTACAGGAAGGGCAGGCAATGAGCAGTTCTTC. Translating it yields CASSQDPTGRAGNEQFF.

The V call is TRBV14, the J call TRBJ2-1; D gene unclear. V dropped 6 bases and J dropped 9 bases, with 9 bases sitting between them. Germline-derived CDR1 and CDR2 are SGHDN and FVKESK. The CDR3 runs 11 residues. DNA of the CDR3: TGTGCCAGCAGTCGGAGTACTGAGCAGTTCTTC. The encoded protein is CASSRSTEQFF.

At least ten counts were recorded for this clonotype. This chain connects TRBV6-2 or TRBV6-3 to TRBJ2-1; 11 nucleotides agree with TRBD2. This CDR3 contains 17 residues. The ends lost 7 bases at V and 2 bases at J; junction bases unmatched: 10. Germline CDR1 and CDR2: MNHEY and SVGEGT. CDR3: CASNGWGLAAPYNEQFF. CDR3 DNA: TGTGCCAGCAATGGGTGGGGACTAGCGGCACCCTACAATGAGCAGTTCTTC.

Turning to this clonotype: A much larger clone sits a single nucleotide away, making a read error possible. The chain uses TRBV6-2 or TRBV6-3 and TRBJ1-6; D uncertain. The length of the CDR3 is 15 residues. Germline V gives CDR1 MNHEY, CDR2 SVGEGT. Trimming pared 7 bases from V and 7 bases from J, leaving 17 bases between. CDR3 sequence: CASKPARLGNSPLHF. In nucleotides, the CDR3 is TGTGCCAGCAAACCGGCAAGACTGGGGAATTCACCCCTCCACTTT.

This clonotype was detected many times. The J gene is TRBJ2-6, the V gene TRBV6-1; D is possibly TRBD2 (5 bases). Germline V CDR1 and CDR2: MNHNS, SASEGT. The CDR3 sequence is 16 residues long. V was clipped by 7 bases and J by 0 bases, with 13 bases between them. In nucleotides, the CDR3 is TGTGCCAGCAAAGGAGGAATTTACTCTGGGGCCAACGTCCTGACTTTC. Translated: CASKGGIYSGANVLTF.

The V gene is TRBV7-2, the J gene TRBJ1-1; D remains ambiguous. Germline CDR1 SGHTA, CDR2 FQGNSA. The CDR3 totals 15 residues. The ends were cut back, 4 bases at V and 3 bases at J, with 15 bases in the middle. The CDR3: CASSSRPGGDTEAFF. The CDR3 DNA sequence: TGTGCCAGCAGCTCCCGGCCGGGCGGGGACACTGAAGCTTTCTTT.

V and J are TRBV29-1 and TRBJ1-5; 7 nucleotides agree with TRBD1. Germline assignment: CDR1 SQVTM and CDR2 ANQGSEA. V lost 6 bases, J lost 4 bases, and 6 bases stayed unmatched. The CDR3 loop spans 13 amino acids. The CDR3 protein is CSVKGQANQPQHF. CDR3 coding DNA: TGCAGCGTCAAAGGACAGGCAAATCAGCCCCAGCATTTT.

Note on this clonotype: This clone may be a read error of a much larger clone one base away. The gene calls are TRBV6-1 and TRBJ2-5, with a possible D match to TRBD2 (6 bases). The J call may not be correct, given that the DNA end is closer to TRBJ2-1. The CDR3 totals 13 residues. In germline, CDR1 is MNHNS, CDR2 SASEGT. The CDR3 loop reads CASSGDLGNEQFF. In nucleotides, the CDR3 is TGTGCCAGCAGCGGGGACTTAGGCAATGAGCAGTTCTTC.

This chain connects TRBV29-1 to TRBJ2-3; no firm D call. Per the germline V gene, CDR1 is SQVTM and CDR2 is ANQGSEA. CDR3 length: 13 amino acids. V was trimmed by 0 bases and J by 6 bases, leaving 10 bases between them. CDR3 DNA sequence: TGCAGCGTTGAAGATTGGTCTTTGGATACGCAGTATTTT. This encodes CSVEDWSLDTQYF.

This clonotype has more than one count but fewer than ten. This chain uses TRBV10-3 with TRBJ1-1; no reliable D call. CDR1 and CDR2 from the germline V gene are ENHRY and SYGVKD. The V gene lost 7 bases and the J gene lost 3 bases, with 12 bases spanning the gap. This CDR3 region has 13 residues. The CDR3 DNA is TGTGCCATCAAGTTGGGGTTGGACACTGAAGCTTTCTTT. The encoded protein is CAIKLGLDTEAFF.

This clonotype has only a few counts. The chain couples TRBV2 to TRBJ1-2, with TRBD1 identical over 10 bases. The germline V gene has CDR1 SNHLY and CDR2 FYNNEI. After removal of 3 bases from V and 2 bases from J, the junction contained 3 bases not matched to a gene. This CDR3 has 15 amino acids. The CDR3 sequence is CASSDGGQGNYGYTF. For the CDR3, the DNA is TGTGCCAGCAGTGATGGGGGACAGGGGAACTATGGCTACACCTTC. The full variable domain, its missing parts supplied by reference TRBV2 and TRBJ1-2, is EPEVTQTPSHQVTQMGQEVILRCVPISNHLYFYWYRQILGQKVEFLVSFYNNEISEKSEIFDDQFSVERPDGSNFTLKIRSTKLEDSAMYFCASSDGGQGNYGYTFGSGTRLTVV.

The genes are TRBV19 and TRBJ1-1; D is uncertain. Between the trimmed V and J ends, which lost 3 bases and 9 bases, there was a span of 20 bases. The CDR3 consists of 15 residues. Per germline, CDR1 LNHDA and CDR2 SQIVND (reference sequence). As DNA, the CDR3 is TGTGCCAGTAGTATTGGAAACAGTAGAGGAACTAAAGCTTTCTTT. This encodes CASSIGNSRGTKAFF.

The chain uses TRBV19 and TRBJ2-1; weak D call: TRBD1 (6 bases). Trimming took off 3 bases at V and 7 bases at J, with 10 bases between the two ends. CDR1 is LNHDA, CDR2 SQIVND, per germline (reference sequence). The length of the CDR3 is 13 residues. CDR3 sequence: CASSIGQNNEQFF. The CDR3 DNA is TGTGCCAGTAGTATCGGACAGAATAATGAGCAGTTCTTC.

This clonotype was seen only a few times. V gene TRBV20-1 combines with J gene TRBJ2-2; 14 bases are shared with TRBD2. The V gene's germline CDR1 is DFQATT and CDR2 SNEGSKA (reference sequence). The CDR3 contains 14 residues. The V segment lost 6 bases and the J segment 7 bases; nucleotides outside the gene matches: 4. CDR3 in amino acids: CSATGLAGDGELFF. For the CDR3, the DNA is TGCAGTGCCACGGGACTAGCGGGGGACGGGGAGCTGTTTTTT.

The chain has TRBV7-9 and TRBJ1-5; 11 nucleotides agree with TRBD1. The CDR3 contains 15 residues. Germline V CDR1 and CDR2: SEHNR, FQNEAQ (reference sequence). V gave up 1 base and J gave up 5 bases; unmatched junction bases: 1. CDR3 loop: CASSLGTGGYQPQHF. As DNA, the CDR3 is TGTGCCAGCAGCTTAGGGACAGGGGGCTATCAGCCCCAGCATTTT.

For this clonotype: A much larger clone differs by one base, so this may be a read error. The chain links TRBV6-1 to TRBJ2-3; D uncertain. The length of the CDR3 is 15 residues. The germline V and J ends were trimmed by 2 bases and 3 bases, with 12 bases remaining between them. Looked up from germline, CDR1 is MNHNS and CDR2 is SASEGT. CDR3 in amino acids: CASSEYKVATDTQYF. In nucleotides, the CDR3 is TGTGCCAGCAGTGAATACAAGGTGGCGACAGATACGCAGTATTTT.

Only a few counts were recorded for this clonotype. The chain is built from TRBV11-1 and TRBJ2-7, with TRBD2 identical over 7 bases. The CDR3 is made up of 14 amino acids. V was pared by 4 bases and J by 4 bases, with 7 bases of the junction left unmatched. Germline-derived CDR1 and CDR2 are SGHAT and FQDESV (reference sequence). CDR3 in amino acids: CASSSRTGGYEQYV. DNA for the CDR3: TGTGCCAGCAGCTCCCGGACGGGAGGTTACGAGCAGTACGTC.

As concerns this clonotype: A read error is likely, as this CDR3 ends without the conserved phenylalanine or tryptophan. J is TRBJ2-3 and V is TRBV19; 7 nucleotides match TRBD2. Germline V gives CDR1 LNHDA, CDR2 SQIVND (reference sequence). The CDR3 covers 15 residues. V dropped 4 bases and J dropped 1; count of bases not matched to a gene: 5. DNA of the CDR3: TGTGCCAGTAGTAAACTTGGGGGGGGCACAGATACGCAGTATTCT. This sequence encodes CASSKLGGGTDTQYS.

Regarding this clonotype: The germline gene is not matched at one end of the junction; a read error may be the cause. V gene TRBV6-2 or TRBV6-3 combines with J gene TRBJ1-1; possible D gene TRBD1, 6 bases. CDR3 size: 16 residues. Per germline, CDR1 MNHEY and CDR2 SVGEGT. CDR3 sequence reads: CDSSTQRGALNTEAFF. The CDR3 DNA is TGTGACAGCAGTACCCAGAGGGGGGCTCTGAACACTGAAGCTTTCTTT.

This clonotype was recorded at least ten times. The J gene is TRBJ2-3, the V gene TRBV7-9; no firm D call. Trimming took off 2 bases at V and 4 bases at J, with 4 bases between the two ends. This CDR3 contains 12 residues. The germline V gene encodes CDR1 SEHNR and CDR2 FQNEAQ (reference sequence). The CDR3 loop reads CASSLNPDTQYF. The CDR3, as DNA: TGTGCCAGCAGCTTAAATCCAGATACGCAGTATTTT.

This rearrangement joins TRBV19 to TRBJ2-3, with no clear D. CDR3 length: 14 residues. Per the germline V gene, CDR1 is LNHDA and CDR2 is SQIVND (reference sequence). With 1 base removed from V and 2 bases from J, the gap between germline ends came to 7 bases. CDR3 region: CASSIVTSTDTQYF. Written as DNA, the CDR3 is TGTGCCAGTAGTATAGTGACTTCCACAGATACGCAGTATTTT.